Shown below are 15 T cell receptor beta chains from a single sample sequenced in a study of STAT5B mutations in CD4+ large granular lymphocyte leukemia. Measured with immunoSEQ multiplex PCR; TCRdb has only the in-frame clones, and not every one. The sample shows under 50,000 clones, 65% to 85% of them seen only once. Sequenced sample: CD4+ T cells from blood buffy coats. Receptors were obtained from a human donor in good health.

This clone has only one observation. The J gene is TRBJ2-5, the V gene TRBV6-1, with D unclear. V was pared by 4 bases and J by 4 bases, with 10 bases between. The CDR3 contains 13 residues. In germline, CDR1 is MNHNS, CDR2 SASEGT. DNA for the CDR3: TGTGCCAGCAGTGCAAAAATGGGAGAGACCCAGTACTTC. Protein: CASSAKMGETQYF.

In this sample, this clone turned up once. The chain combines TRBV6-6 with TRBJ2-7; 7 nucleotides match TRBD1. Unmatched junction bases numbered 5, after V lost 7 bases and J lost 5 bases. CDR3 size: 12 residues. The germline gives CDR1 MNHNY, CDR2 SVGAGI (reference sequence). The CDR3 nucleotides read TGTGCCAGCACCCGACAGGGAGACGAGCAGTACTTC. As protein: CASTRQGDEQYF.

This chain joins TRBV28 and TRBJ2-7; D gene uncertain. V lost 1 base and J lost 3, with 7 bases in between. CDR1 MDHEN and CDR2 SYDVKM come from the germline V gene. This CDR3 comprises 13 residues. The CDR3 spells CASSLLARYEQYF. The CDR3 region has the DNA TGTGCCAGCAGTTTATTGGCCCGCTACGAGCAGTACTTC. Combining the CDR3 with reference TRBV28 and TRBJ2-7 gives the whole variable domain DVKVTQSSRYLVKRTGEKVFLECVQDMDHENMFWYRQDPGLGLRLIYFSYDVKMKEKGDIPEGYSVSREKKERFSLILESASTNQTSMYLCASSLLARYEQYFGPGTRLTVT.

The V and J genes are TRBV29-1 and TRBJ2-3, with 9 bases fitting TRBD1. The length of the CDR3 is 14 residues. Losses at the gene ends were 7 bases for V and 1 base for J; bases not matched to a gene: 6. The germline gives CDR1 SQVTM, CDR2 ANQGSEA. The CDR3 DNA reads TGCAGCGCTAAGACAGGGGGAGGCACAGATACGCAGTATTTT. Encoded protein: CSAKTGGGTDTQYF.

In its sample, this clone was seen once. J is TRBJ2-6 and V is TRBV19; no firm D call. Deletions cut 6 bases from V and 2 bases from J, with 17 bases between. The germline CDR1 and CDR2 sequences are LNHDA and SQIVND (reference sequence). This CDR3 comprises 17 residues. The CDR3 DNA reads as TGTGCCAGTAGACAAGGACGGGTGAGGACTGGGGCCAACGTCCTGACTTTC. This sequence encodes CASRQGRVRTGANVLTF.

This chain connects TRBV5-1 to TRBJ2-2, with 8 bases fitting TRBD1. The J segment lost 1 base and the V segment lost 4 bases, leaving 3 bases of the junction unmatched. The CDR3 length is 15 residues. CDR1 and CDR2 from the germline V gene are SGHRS and YFSETQ. The CDR3 reads CASSQTGVNTGELFF. The CDR3 nucleotides are TGCGCCAGCAGCCAGACAGGGGTGAACACCGGGGAGCTGTTTTTT.

The chain uses TRBV10-3 and TRBJ1-5, with unresolved D. Germline CDR1 and CDR2: ENHRY and SYGVKD. The ends were cut back, 2 bases at V and 0 bases at J, with 5 bases in the middle. The CDR3 runs to 14 residues. The CDR3 loop reads CAISEGFSNQPQHF. CDR3 in DNA: TGTGCCATCAGTGAGGGGTTTAGCAATCAGCCCCAGCATTTT.

This chain connects TRBV2 to TRBJ2-7; D is perhaps TRBD1 or TRBD2 (5 bases each). The CDR3 runs to 16 residues. Germline CDR1 is SNHLY and CDR2 is FYNNEI. With 3 bases removed from V and 3 bases from J, the gap between germline ends came to 18 bases. CDR3 in amino acids: CASSERLAREYYEQYF. DNA for the CDR3: TGTGCCAGCAGTGAGAGGCTAGCCAGGGAGTACTACGAGCAGTACTTC.

This sequence joins TRBV29-1 and TRBJ1-5; D is possibly TRBD1 (5 bases). The CDR3 is made up of 13 amino acids. Trimming shortened V by 3 bases and J by 4 bases, and 10 bases separated the two germline ends. CDR1 and CDR2 (germline): SQVTM, ANQGSEA. CDR3 protein: CSVDEGYNQPQHF. CDR3 bases: TGCAGCGTTGACGAGGGGTATAATCAGCCCCAGCATTTT. Based on the CDR3 plus reference TRBV29-1 and TRBJ1-5, the full variable domain is SAVISQKPSRDICQRGTSLTIQCQVDSQVTMMFWYRQQPGQSLTLIATANQGSEATYESGFVIDKFPISRPNLTFSTLTVSNMSPEDSSIYLCSVDEGYNQPQHFGDGTRLSIL.

This clone was seen a handful of times. This chain uses TRBV19 with TRBJ1-6; no firm D call. Per the germline V gene, CDR1 is LNHDA and CDR2 is SQIVND (reference sequence). The CDR3 has 16 residues. With 1 base removed from V and 6 bases from J, the gap between germline ends came to 13 bases. The CDR3 bases are TGTGCCAGTAGTATAGTCGCGACGAATATTAATTCACCCCTCCACTTT. Translated, it gives CASSIVATNINSPLHF.

This rearrangement joins TRBV5-8 to TRBJ2-5; 11 bases match TRBD1. CDR3 length equals 15 residues. J was trimmed by 5 bases and V by 4 bases; bases with no gene match: 7. Germline V gene lookup returns CDR1 SGHTS and CDR2 YDEGEE. The CDR3 here is CASSRRTGGDETQYF. In DNA form, the CDR3 reads TGTGCCAGCAGCCGCAGGACAGGGGGCGACGAGACCCAGTACTTC. Using reference TRBV5-8 and TRBJ2-5 for the parts outside the CDR3, the full variable domain is EAGVTQSPTHLIKTRGQQATLRCSPISGHTSVYWYQQALGLGLQFLLWYDEGEERNRGNFPPRFSGRQFPNYSSELNVNALELEDSALYLCASSRRTGGDETQYFGPGTRLLVL.

The V and J genes are TRBV27 and TRBJ2-3; D is unresolved. Germline CDR1 reads MNHEY; CDR2 reads SMNVEV (reference sequence). The V end lost 8 bases, the J end lost 0 bases, and 15 bases lay between the germline ends. This CDR3 is built from 15 residues. CDR3 nucleotides: TGTGCCAGCCGGTGGACGGTTACTAGCACAGATACGCAGTATTTT. Translation gives CASRWTVTSTDTQYF.

This chain uses TRBV7-9 with TRBJ2-5; perhaps TRBD2 as D (5 bases). The germline gives CDR1 SEHNR, CDR2 FQNEAQ (reference sequence). Trimming stripped 2 bases from V and 4 bases from J, with 14 bases between. The CDR3 is made up of 15 amino acids. The CDR3 region has the DNA TGTGCCAGCAGCTTAATGCGGCTAGCTCGAGAGACCCAGTACTTC. Its protein is CASSLMRLARETQYF.

This rearrangement joins TRBV11-3 to TRBJ1-1; D gene ambiguous. Trimming stripped 3 bases from V and 0 bases from J, with 5 bases between. Germline CDR1 SGHNT, CDR2 YENEEA. The CDR3 consists of 13 residues. CDR3 in amino acids: CASSLSLNTEAFF. Here the CDR3 DNA reads TGTGCCAGCAGCTTGTCGCTGAACACTGAAGCTTTCTTT.

This sequence joins TRBV15 and TRBJ2-3; D not resolved. V was cut by 2 bases and J by 1 base, with 7 bases left in between. From germline, CDR1 is LNHNV and CDR2 YYDKDF (reference sequence). The CDR3 is 14 residues long. CDR3 DNA sequence: TGTGCCACCAGCAGAATGACCCGCACAGATACGCAGTATTTT. Its protein is CATSRMTRTDTQYF. The whole variable domain, remainder taken from reference TRBV15 and TRBJ2-3, is DAMVIQNPRYQVTQFGKPVTLSCSQTLNHNVMYWYQQKSSQAPKLLFHYYDKDFNNEADTPDNFQSRRPNTSFCFLDIRSPGLGDTAMYLCATSRMTRTDTQYFGPGTRLTVL.